The entry that follows covers one T cell receptor (beta chain) sequence. Its specificity is unknown. The PCR contained 60 Vbeta and 13 Jbeta primers. Source study methods: Later reanalysis found 60 million to 90 million unique TCR beta chains, some 10 million of them shared. Assay used: immunoSEQ multiplex PCR; TCRdb lists only in-frame clones, some missing. The D gene and trimming were derived from the DNA, and the V and J assignments and clone size from that table. The sample shows under 200,000 clones, around nine tenths of them seen only once. This sample was taken from a study of cytomegalovirus exposure and HLA in healthy donors. Unmatched junction bases numbered 1, after V lost 5 bases and J lost 4 bases. The germline gives CDR1 SQVTM, CDR2 ANQGSEA. The CDR3 contains 11 residues. Sampled while nominally healthy, donors likely had unrecorded immune exposures. Notes on the study in general: Presence/absence analyses supposed approximately even sequencing depth among donors.

The sample comprised PBMCs. The gene calls are TRBV29-1 and TRBJ1-1, with 7 bases aligning to TRBD1. The TCR originated in a young woman in good health and CMV-seronegative. CDR3 region: CSVRTGTEAFF. The CDR3 DNA sequence: TGCAGCGTTCGGACAGGCACTGAAGCTTTCTTT.